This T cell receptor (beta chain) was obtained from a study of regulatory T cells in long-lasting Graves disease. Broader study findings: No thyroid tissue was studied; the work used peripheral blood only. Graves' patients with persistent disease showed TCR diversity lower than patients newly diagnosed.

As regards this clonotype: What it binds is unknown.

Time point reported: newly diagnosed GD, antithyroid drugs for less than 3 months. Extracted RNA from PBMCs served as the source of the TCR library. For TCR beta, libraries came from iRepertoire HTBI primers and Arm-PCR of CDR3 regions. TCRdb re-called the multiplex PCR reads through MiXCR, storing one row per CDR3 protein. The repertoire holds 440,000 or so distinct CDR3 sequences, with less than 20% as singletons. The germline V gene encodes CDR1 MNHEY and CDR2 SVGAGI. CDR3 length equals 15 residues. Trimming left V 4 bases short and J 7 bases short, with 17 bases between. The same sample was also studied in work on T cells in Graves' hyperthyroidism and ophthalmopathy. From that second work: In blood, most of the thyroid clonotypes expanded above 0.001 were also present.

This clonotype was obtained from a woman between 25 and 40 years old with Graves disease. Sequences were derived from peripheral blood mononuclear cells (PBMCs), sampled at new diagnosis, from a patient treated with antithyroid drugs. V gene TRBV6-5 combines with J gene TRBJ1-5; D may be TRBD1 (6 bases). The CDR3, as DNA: TGTGCCAGCAGTTTGGGCCAGGGGAAGGGGCAGCCCCAGCATTTT. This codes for CASSLGQGKGQPQHF.